Listed below are T cell receptor beta chains from one sample, sequenced in a study of shared clonotypes between healthy human individuals. TCRdb keeps only in-frame clones here, not all; method: immunoSEQ multiplex PCR. The sample yields about 580,000 clones, 95% to 98% seen once. The specimen was naive CD8+ T cells sorted from blood. These receptors were collected from a man aged 25-40 years in good health. Each CDR3 is given with its conserved first and last residue. Fields, in order: clone size, D gene, CDR3 length, V gene, J gene, CDR3 protein, CDR3 DNA. The D gene is left open where the match is weak. The size entry is marked missing in some rows and otherwise reads once, few, many or a size class.

>once|NA|13|TRBV7-9|TRBJ2-7
CASSSSPHREQYF
TGTGCCAGCAGCTCCTCCCCTCACCGGGAGCAGTACTTC
>NA|NA|13|TRBV14|TRBJ1-2
CASSQYNGPTPTF
TGTGCCAGCAGCCAATACAACGGACCCACACCAACCTTC
>once|NA|18|TRBV7-6|TRBJ1-5
CASSLALSSTGSNQPQHF
TGTGCCAGCAGCTTAGCGCTAAGTAGCACAGGTAGCAATCAGCCCCAGCATTTT
>NA|TRBD2|15|TRBV9|TRBJ2-3
CASSASGTSTDTQYF
TGTGCCAGCAGCGCTAGCGGGACTAGCACAGATACGCAGTATTTT
>NA|NA|15|TRBV27|TRBJ2-3
CASSPNGQLGNTQYF
TGTGCCAGCAGTCCCAACGGACAGCTGGGGAATACGCAGTATTTT
>NA|TRBD1|15|TRBV6-6|TRBJ2-5
CASSPLQGARETQYF
TGTGCCAGCAGTCCGTTACAGGGGGCGCGGGAGACCCAGTACTTC
>NA|NA|15|TRBV29-1|TRBJ2-3
CSVIPQVGRTDTQYF
TGCAGCGTTATACCTCAGGTGGGCCGTACAGATACGCAGTATTTT
>NA|NA|15|TRBV5-1|TRBJ2-3
CASTFRDIATDTQYF
TGCGCCAGCACTTTCCGGGACATAGCCACAGATACGCAGTATTTT
>NA|NA|15|TRBV4-3|TRBJ2-7
CASSQGSTSPYEQYF
TGCGCCAGCAGCCAAGGGTCCACCTCTCCCTACGAGCAGTACTTC
>NA|TRBD1|12|TRBV9|TRBJ2-7
CASSARGYEQYF
TGTGCCAGCAGCGCCAGGGGGTACGAGCAGTACTTC
>NA|NA|22|TRBV27|TRBJ1-1
CASSLSAKQQVFGLGMNTEAFF
TGTGCCAGCAGCCTTTCGGCGAAACAACAGGTTTTTGGCTTGGGGATGAACACTGAAGCTTTCTTT
>NA|NA|12|TRBV9|TRBJ2-7
CASSVGVGEQYF
TGTGCCAGCAGCGTAGGGGTCGGCGAGCAGTACTTC
>NA|NA|13|TRBV27|TRBJ2-7
CASRGENLYEQYF
TGTGCCAGCAGGGGGGAGAATCTCTACGAGCAGTACTTC
>NA|TRBD1|14|TRBV9|TRBJ1-5
CASSVGQGNQPQHF
TGTGCCAGCAGCGTAGGACAGGGGAATCAGCCCCAGCATTTT
>NA|TRBD2|16|TRBV7-9|TRBJ2-3
CASRSTTSASTDTQYF
TGTGCCAGCAGATCAACTACTAGCGCTAGCACAGATACGCAGTATTTT
>NA|TRBD2|16|TRBV4-1|TRBJ2-3
CASSLAGGFSTDTQYF
TGCGCCAGTAGTCTAGCGGGAGGGTTTAGCACAGATACGCAGTATTTT
>NA|TRBD1|14|TRBV11-2|TRBJ1-2
CASSYGTGAYGYTF
TGTGCCAGCAGCTACGGGACAGGCGCCTATGGCTACACCTTC
>NA|NA|15|TRBV6-5|TRBJ1-1
CASSSPGQVNTEAFF
TGTGCCAGCAGTTCTCCTGGACAAGTGAACACTGAAGCTTTCTTT
>NA|NA|15|TRBV7-9|TRBJ2-7
CASSFQRGLRYEQYF
TGTGCCAGCAGCTTTCAAAGGGGGTTACGCTACGAGCAGTACTTC
>NA|TRBD1|16|TRBV28|TRBJ1-5
CASSLITGGADQPQHF
TGTGCCAGCAGTTTGATCACAGGGGGCGCAGATCAGCCCCAGCATTTT
>NA|TRBD2|15|TRBV27|TRBJ2-7
CASSLLAGGGYEQYF
TGTGCCAGCAGTTTGCTAGCGGGAGGGGGGTACGAGCAGTACTTC
>NA|TRBD2|15|TRBV29-1|TRBJ2-5
CSVDLAVASQETQYF
TGCAGCGTTGATCTAGCGGTAGCGTCACAAGAGACCCAGTACTTC
>NA|NA|13|TRBV13|TRBJ2-5
CASGRGRKETQYF
TGTGCCAGCGGACGTGGGCGGAAGGAGACCCAGTACTTC
>NA|NA|13|TRBV5-4|TRBJ2-7
CASSFRGNGEQYF
TGTGCCAGCAGCTTCCGGGGGAATGGCGAGCAGTACTTC
>NA|NA|17|TRBV28|TRBJ2-7
CASRPPSRGPTSYEQYF
TGTGCCAGCAGACCTCCTTCCAGGGGTCCAACCTCCTACGAGCAGTACTTC
>once|NA|16|TRBV7-6|TRBJ2-3
CASSLSVSDSTDTQYF
TGTGCCAGCAGCTTAAGTGTTAGTGATTCCACAGATACGCAGTATTTT
>NA|NA|13|TRBV27|TRBJ1-2
CASSLEGPYGYTF
TGTGCCAGCAGTTTAGAGGGACCCTATGGCTACACCTTC
>NA|TRBD2|16|TRBV6-5|TRBJ2-5
CASSYMTSGRKETQYF
TGTGCCAGCAGTTACATGACTAGCGGGAGGAAAGAGACCCAGTACTTC
>NA|TRBD1|14|TRBV9|TRBJ2-7
CASSGRDRDYEQYF
TGTGCCAGCAGCGGCCGGGACAGGGACTACGAGCAGTACTTC
>NA|TRBD2|17|TRBV14|TRBJ2-1
CASSPQSGLAVLGEQFF
TGTGCCAGCAGCCCACAATCGGGACTAGCGGTTCTCGGTGAGCAGTTCTTC
>NA|NA|11|TRBV28|TRBJ2-2
CASSSTGELFF
TGTGCCAGCAGTTCAACCGGGGAGCTGTTTTTT
>once|NA|14|TRBV10-2|TRBJ2-7
CASNLGGARDEQYF
TGCGCCAGCAATCTTGGGGGGGCTCGTGACGAGCAGTACTTC
>NA|NA|15|TRBV6-5|TRBJ2-7
CASSYAETGIYEQYF
TGTGCCAGCAGCTACGCCGAGACAGGCATCTACGAGCAGTACTTC